The clone carrying this T cell receptor beta chain was detected only a few times. Its matching antigen is unknown. This sample is drawn from a study of T cells in localized non-small cell lung cancer. Study results and limitations: With higher T cell density in blood came longer overall survival.

Germline V gene data show CDR1 as SGHRS and CDR2 as YFSETQ. V lost 0 bases, J lost 8 bases, and 17 bases lay in between. There are 15 residues in the CDR3. Clones were sequenced by immunoSEQ multiplex PCR, and TCRdb holds only the in-frame ones, with some missing. The repertoire holds about 29,000 clones, with about 88% as singletons. The chain joins TRBV5-1 to TRBJ1-2; D not resolved. The specimen was peripheral blood, collected before any cancer treatment. This receptor was taken from a woman aged 35 to 75 with stage I lung adenocarcinoma. CDR3 region: CASSLAGPGFEGYTF. As DNA, the CDR3 is TGCGCCAGCAGCTTGGCCGGGCCAGGATTTGAGGGCTACACCTTC.